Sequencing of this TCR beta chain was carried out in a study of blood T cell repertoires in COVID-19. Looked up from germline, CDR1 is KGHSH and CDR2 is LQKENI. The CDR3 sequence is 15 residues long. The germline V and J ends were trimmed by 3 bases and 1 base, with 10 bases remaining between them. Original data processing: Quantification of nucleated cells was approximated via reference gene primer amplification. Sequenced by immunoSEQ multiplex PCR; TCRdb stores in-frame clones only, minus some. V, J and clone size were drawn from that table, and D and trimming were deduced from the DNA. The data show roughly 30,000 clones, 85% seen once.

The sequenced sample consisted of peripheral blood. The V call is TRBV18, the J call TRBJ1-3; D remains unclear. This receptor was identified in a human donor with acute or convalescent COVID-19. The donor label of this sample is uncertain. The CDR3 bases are TGTGCCAGCTCACCTGTCCCAGGATCTGGAAACACCATATATTTT. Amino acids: CASSPVPGSGNTIYF.